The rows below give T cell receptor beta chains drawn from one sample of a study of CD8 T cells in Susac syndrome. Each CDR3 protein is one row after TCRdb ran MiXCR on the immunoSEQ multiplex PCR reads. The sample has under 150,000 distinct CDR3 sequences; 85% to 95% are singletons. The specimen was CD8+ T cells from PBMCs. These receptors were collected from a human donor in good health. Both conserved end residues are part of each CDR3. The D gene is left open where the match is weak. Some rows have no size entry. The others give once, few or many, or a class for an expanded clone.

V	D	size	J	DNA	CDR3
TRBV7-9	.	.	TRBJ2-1	TGTGCCAGCAGCTGGGATTCGGGCAATGAGCAGTTCTTC	CASSWDSGNEQFF
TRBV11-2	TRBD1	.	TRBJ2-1	TGTGCCAGCAGGGGGTCGGGACAGGGCTTCCCAACCTACAATGAGCAGTTCTTC	CASRGSGQGFPTYNEQFF
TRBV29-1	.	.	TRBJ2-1	TGCAGCGTTGAAGAACTAGCTAGTGAGCAGTTCTTC	CSVEELASEQFF
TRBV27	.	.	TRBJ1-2	TGTGCCAGCAGTTTATCTACAGGGCACGGCTACACCTTC	CASSLSTGHGYTF
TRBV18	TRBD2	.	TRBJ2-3	TGTGCCAGCTCAGAGCCTAGCGGGACCTGGGGAGATACGCAGTATTTT	CASSEPSGTWGDTQYF
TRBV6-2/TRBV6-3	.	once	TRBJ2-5	TGTGCCAGCAGTTATGGCTTAGAGGAGACCCAGTACTTC	CASSYGLEETQYF
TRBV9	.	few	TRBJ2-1	TGTGCCAGCAGCGGGGGCAGCTCCTACAATGAGCAGTTCTTC	CASSGGSSYNEQFF
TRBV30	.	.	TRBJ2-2	TGTGCCGCTCGGGTTGCCGGGGAGCTGTTTTTT	CAARVAGELFF
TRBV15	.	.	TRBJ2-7	TGTGCCACCAGCAGAGAAATACTATACGAGCAGTACTTC	CATSREILYEQYF
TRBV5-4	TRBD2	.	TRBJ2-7	TGTGCCAGCAGCCCGGGACTAGCCCTCGAGCAGTACTTC	CASSPGLALEQYF
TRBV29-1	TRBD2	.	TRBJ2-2	TGCAGCGTTGTAGCTAGCGGATGGCCCGGGGAGCTGTTTTTT	CSVVASGWPGELFF
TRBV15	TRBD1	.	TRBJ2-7	TGTGCCACCAGCACCGGGACAGGGAACGAGCAGTACTTC	CATSTGTGNEQYF
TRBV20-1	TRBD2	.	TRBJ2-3	TGCAGTGCTAGACCGCCTATAGCGGGAGGGGCGCAGTATTTT	CSARPPIAGGAQYF
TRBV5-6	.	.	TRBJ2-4	TGTGCCAGCAGCTTGGAGGGCGAAAACATTCAGTACTTC	CASSLEGENIQYF
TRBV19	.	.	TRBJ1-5	TGTGCCAGTAGTATCGGATCAGGACTGAATCAGCCCCAGCATTTT	CASSIGSGLNQPQHF
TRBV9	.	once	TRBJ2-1	TGTGCCAGCAGCCCCCGACTAAATGAGCAGTTCTTC	CASSPRLNEQFF
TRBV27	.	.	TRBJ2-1	TGTGCCAGCAGTATTTCCCGGGACAATGAGCAGTTCTTC	CASSISRDNEQFF
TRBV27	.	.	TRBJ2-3	TGTGCCAGCAGTTTAAGCCAGGCAACCTTCACAGATACGCAGTATTTT	CASSLSQATFTDTQYF
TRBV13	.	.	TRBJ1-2	TGTGCCAGCAGCTTGCCAGGGCTCGGCTACACCTTC	CASSLPGLGYTF
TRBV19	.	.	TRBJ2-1	TGTGCCACCACCCCGGGCGCCCCCTACAATGAGCAGTTCTTC	CATTPGAPYNEQFF
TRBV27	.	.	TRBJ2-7	TGTGCCAGCATCACCTACGAGCAGTACTTC	CASITYEQYF
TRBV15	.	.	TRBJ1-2	TGTGCCACCAGCGAGAGTTGGGGAAACACACGAGACAGGCCTAACTATGGCTACACCTTC	CATSESWGNTRDRPNYGYTF
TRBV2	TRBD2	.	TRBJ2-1	TGTGCCAGCAGTGAAGGCGGGAGGTTCCATGAGCAGTTCTTC	CASSEGGRFHEQFF
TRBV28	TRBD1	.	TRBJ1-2	TGTGCCAGCAGCGGACAGGGGGGTACATATGGCTACACCTTC	CASSGQGGTYGYTF
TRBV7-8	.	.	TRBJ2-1	TGTGCCAGCAGTAATCTGGTTTACAATGAGCAGTTCTTC	CASSNLVYNEQFF
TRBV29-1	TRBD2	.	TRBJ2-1	TGCAGCGTTGGAACCGGGACTAGAGTCAATGAGCAGTTCTTC	CSVGTGTRVNEQFF
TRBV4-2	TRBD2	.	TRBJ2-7	TGTGCCAGCAGCCAGGGACTAGCGGGAGACGAGCAGTACTTC	CASSQGLAGDEQYF
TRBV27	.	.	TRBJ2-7	TGTGCCAGCAGTTTATCGCCCGGGTTCAACGAGCAGTACTTC	CASSLSPGFNEQYF
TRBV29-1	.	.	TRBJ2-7	TGCAGCGGAACAGGACAGAACTACGAGCAGTACTTC	CSGTGQNYEQYF
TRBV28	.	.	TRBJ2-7	TGTGCCAGCATGACCGCCTTCGGACTCACCAACCTATACGAGCAGTACTTC	CASMTAFGLTNLYEQYF
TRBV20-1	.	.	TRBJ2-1	TGCAGTGCAAGGGACCTCTACAATGAGCAGTTCTTC	CSARDLYNEQFF
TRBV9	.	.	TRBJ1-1	TGTGCCAGCAGCCCCAGTTCCGAAGCTTTCTTT	CASSPSSEAFF
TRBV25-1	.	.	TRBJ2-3	TGTGCCAGCACCTGGGAGAGTAGTACGCAGTATTTT	CASTWESSTQYF
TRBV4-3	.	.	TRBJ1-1	TGCGCCAGCAGCCAGGGGCAGGGTGATGCTGAAGCTTTCTTT	CASSQGQGDAEAFF
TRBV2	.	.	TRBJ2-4	TGTGCCATCGCGCTTCGCTTAGCCAAAAACATTCAGTACTTC	CAIALRLAKNIQYF
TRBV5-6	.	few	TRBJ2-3	TGTGCCAGCAGCTTGGAACGTGATACGCAGTATTTT	CASSLERDTQYF
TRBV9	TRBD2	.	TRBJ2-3	TGTGCCAGCACCAAAGCGGGAGCTCCAGATACGCAGTATTTT	CASTKAGAPDTQYF